The entry below describes one TCR beta chain. This clonotype was counted ten times or more. It lacks a known antigen. No much larger clone exists at a distance of one base, and base qualities are not known. This sample was taken from a study of human T cells and chemical hapten exposure (dated by TCRdb to the early 2020s). Study-level background: For sensitization, 2% DPC in acetone was applied to a roughly 2 cm by roughly 2 cm area of upper inner arm skin. For every blood RNA sample, sequencing covered both the TCR alpha and TCR beta chains. Throughout the approximately 24-week study period, patients were also given weekly therapeutic DPC doses on the scalp. The mostly female patient cohort included alopecia areata with under or over 50% scalp involvement, alopecia totalis and alopecia universalis. Patch tests used Finn chambers with 0.01% DPC on the upper back, scored after 6 days by International Contact Dermatitis Research Group standards. The study tracked peripheral blood TCR repertoire changes in vivo during primary and secondary sensitization to the hapten diphenylcyclopropenone (DPC) in alopecia patients. For TCR sequencing, blood came from 25 to 35 alopecia patients at anywhere from one to four time points (pre-sensitization, 2, 6 and 24 weeks). Libraries were pooled for sequencing, and variation in per-sample TCR yields was attributed mainly to small differences in library volumes within the pool. Blood was sampled from patients pre-sensitization (week 0) and at 2, 6 and about 24 weeks after DPC sensitization.

Broad study findings and their caveats: DPC sensitization did not change the number of TCRs with a frequency above 1 in 1000, and there was no evidence of changes in global repertoire structure. After repeated subsampling, the strength of the expansion versus patch-test correlation and the threshold at which it became significant changed. Because every patient had alopecia, a presumed autoimmune disease, the patients' immune response might differ from that of healthy individuals. Patch test score correlated positively with the number of PT1 expanded TCRs, reaching significance at thresholds 8, 16 and 32 but not at 4. Expanded TCRs formed significantly more large CDR3 similarity clusters than pre-sensitization or healthy control sets, consistent with antigen-driven responses.

Sample time point, as interpreted from the label and publication: patch test 2, 6 weeks after DPC sensitization. What the treatment or condition label conveys for this sample: therapeutic diphenylcyclopropenone sensitization with weekly scalp DPC. Total RNA was isolated from unfractionated whole blood collected in Tempus Blood RNA tubes. Blood at each patch-test visit was drawn before the patch test was applied. Patients were considered eligible if aged 18 to 70, diagnosed with alopecia and deemed suitable for DPC therapy, and patients were excluded if pregnant. The library was obtained by RACE. Instrument on record: NextSeq 500. Library preparation attached unique molecular identifiers to individual cDNA molecules for quantitative, reproducible TCR counting. The source study handled its data this way. A median of approximately 100,000 TCRs per sample was observed, with a range of about 20,000 to 690,600. The Decombinator software suite was used to annotate the V, J and CDR3 of the TCR reads. To make PS versus PT1 abundance plots, every sample was subsampled to the same number of TCRs (28,000). Expanded TCRs were defined as absent before sensitization and observed at least eight times at the 2-week time point. TCRdb trimmed public reads at Q25 via fastp, called clones via MiXCR and kept in-frame beta chains. Rows are combined by CDR3 protein, so each entry shows the most common genes and DNA. TCRdb's processing, not the authors', yielded these V and J calls. The sample table holds 35,000 to 45,000 distinct CDR3 sequences, of which 9.5% to 10% were seen once. Together, the top ten hold 14% of the sample.

This clonotype was sampled from a woman aged 25 to 39 with alopecia areata. Some clones in this sample may be carry-over from other donors' samples. This material consisted of whole blood, taken in connection with sensitization to the hapten diphenylcyclopropenone (DPC).

The DNA reads as follows: TGTGCCGAGAAGACAGGGAAGACTGAGCAGTTCTTC. The translation is CAEKTGKTEQFF. The chain was built from TRBV7-9 and TRBJ2-1; 7 junctional bases match TRBD1. Including cysteine and phenylalanine, the CDR3 has 12 amino acids. Left in the record is the CDR3 DNA by itself, 36 bases read in frame from the first base. For this chain, trimming is 11 bases at the V end and 9 bases at the J end, and the number of junction bases without a gene match is 10. As encoded in the germline V gene (reference sequence), CDR1 is SEHNR while CDR2 is FQNEAQ.